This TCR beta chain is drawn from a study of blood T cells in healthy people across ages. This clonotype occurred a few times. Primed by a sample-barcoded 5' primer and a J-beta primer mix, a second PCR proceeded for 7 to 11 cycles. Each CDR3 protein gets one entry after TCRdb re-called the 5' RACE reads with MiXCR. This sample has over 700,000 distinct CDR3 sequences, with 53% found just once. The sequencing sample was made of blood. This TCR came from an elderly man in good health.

The CDR3 here is CASSIDPTNYGYTF. Written as DNA, the CDR3 is TGTGCCAGCAGTATCGACCCGACTAACTATGGCTACACCTTC. This chain links TRBV2 with TRBJ1-2; D gene uncertain. The germline CDR1 and CDR2 sequences are SNHLY and FYNNEI. The V end was cut by 5 bases, the J end by 0 bases, with 10 bases between. This CDR3 comprises 14 residues.